This T cell receptor beta chain was captured in a study of shared clonotypes between healthy human individuals (dated by TCRdb to the early 2020s). For the wider study: The cohort comprised a couple of women and a few men aged 18 to 49 years. For each donor, CD4 naive and CD4 memory were each run on three plates, CD8 naive on two plates, and CD8 memory on one plate. To estimate repertoire size and how much clonotypes are shared between individuals, the study performed deep sequencing of blood TCR repertoires from a few healthy adults. Different laboratories and diverse techniques were used to prepare libraries and sequence TCR repertoires, to increase sequencing depth and limit assay-specific biases. Leukapheresis yielded between about 0.94 and 9 billion PBMCs per donor. Overall results and qualifications from the work: About 5% of naive CD4, 3.5% of naive CD8, about 2.5% of memory CD4, and around 0.4% of memory CD8 clonotypes were shared across a few donors. Naive subsets generally had larger estimated clonotype richness than memory subsets did. Based on pairwise subsampling, the degree of clonotype sharing among donors was expected to be affected by sequencing depth. Because the study included a small number of donors, the genetic and exposure-history diversity represented was limited. Higher generation probabilities were observed for clonotypes shared by all four sorted-subset donors than for non-shared clonotypes. Sampling was limited to blood, and TCR repertoires in tissue likely differ from TCR repertoires in blood. Even with the large sequencing depth, rarefaction of the sorted-subset datasets indicated that sequencing was incomplete.

Using the deep immunoSEQ assay, TCR CDR3 regions were amplified from genomic DNA by multiplex PCR. For each cell subset, the extracted genomic DNA was distributed evenly across all wells of several immunoSEQ 96-well plates, and each plate served as one replicate. For sorted subsets, 200 ng of genomic DNA, equivalent to 25,000 to 30,000 T cell genomes, went into each replicate PCR. The purified libraries were quantified using a Qubit 3.0 fluorometer, sized with a Bioanalyzer 2100, and then quantified again using the KAPA Library Quantification kit. Each immunoSEQ 96-well plate was sequenced on its own single-read 150-cycle Illumina NextSeq 550 flow cell. Under the source paper's analysis protocol: The immunoSEQ output contained only junctional sequences without quality scores, so filtering could not match that applied to full-length reads. Sequences were annotated with PyIR, a Python wrapper for IgBLAST v1.9, and V/J genes and CDR3 were assigned using IMGT germline references. Any read was removed if the V/J assignment was weak (E-value above 1e-6), the CDR3 was missing, or the read contained stop codons, out-of-frame junctions, or ambiguous translated residues. V3J clonotypes were defined as sequences sharing an identical inferred V gene, J gene, and CDR3 amino acid sequence. Percentage overlap between repertoires was computed as shared unique clonotypes divided by the size of the smaller repertoire. Richness of each repertoire was evaluated using RTK rarefaction, the Chao1 estimator, and Recon v2.1 estimates of unobserved clonotypes. Generation probabilities for all TCRbeta clonotypes obtained by the gDNA method from a few donors were computed using OLGA. Drawn from immuneACCESS, this table holds only the in-frame rearrangements with V and J called that TCRdb kept. Clones are partly lost; checked studies trace under half to an unresolved V gene and leave the rest unexplained. The D gene and trimming were derived from the DNA, and the V and J assignments and clone size from that table. For this sample there are roughly 1,500,000 clones; roughly 98.5% appear just once. Of the sample, about 0.4% is held by the ten largest clones.

From a lookup of the germline V gene, CDR1 and CDR2 are SGDLS and YYNGEE. Measured from the cysteine to the phenylalanine, the CDR3 is 16 residues long. Here the CDR3 DNA is all that survives: 48 bases in frame from base 1. V is reduced by 3 bases and J by 2 bases, leaving a spacing of 18 bases between them. Healthy HIV-negative adults with no recently reported acute infections or vaccinations were included as donors. Every donor was a Caucasian adult residing in Nashville, Tennessee, USA. Magnetic negative selection was used to enrich CD4+ T cells, after which naive cells were positively selected on CD45RA and the negative fraction became the memory subset. Blood was obtained by leukapheresis, after which PBMCs were separated by Ficoll-Histopaque density gradient centrifugation and cryopreserved in liquid nitrogen vapor phase. Analytical flow cytometry was used to check the purity and quantity of each magnetically sorted T cell population. Each sorted fraction had its genomic DNA isolated and then quantified by UV absorbance on a Nanodrop 2000c.

As regards this clone: Its recognized antigen is unknown. Base qualities are missing; no much larger clone stands one base away.

The receptor's source is a man under 40 in good health. This receptor chain uses TRBV9 and TRBJ2-7, with TRBD2 perhaps the D gene, on 6 matching bases. Material: naive CD4+ T cells sorted from blood. The sample's cell subset or site label, in plain terms: CD45RA+ positively selected. The DNA reads TGTGCCAGCAGCGGATTGGAGGGGCCGACCCCCTACGAGCAGTACTTC. Translated, it reads CASSGLEGPTPYEQYF.